A selection of T cell receptor beta chains follows, all from one sample in a study of cytomegalovirus exposure and HLA in healthy donors. Repertoires were generated with immunoSEQ multiplex PCR, while TCRdb's copy carries only in-frame clones and drops some. The sample holds some 130,000 clones, roughly nine tenths seen once. The sample taken for sequencing was PBMCs. The receptors originated from a woman younger than 30 in good health and CMV-seronegative. Each CDR3 is given with its conserved first and last residue. D genes are given only for firm matches. Some rows have no size entry. The others give once, few or many, or a class for an expanded clone.

>.|TRBV27|TRBJ1-5|.
TGTGCCAGCAGCCTCGAGAGGCGCTCCTTCAAGCCCCAGCATTTT
CASSLERRSFKPQHF
>.|TRBV5-1|TRBJ2-7|.
TGCGCCAGCAGCTTGAGGGCTCTGGGGGCAGGGATTTTGTACGAGCAGTACTTC
CASSLRALGAGILYEQYF
>.|TRBV6-5|TRBJ2-7|few
TGTGCCAGCAGTCCGAATGCAGGTGACTCCTACGAGCAGTACTTC
CASSPNAGDSYEQYF
>.|TRBV5-4|TRBJ2-6|.
TGTGCCAGCAGTGACGGACGGGGTGGAGGCTCTGGGGCCAACGTCCTGACTTTC
CASSDGRGGGSGANVLTF
>TRBD1|TRBV7-2|TRBJ1-1|.
TGTGCCAGCAGCTTAGGGGACAGGGGGCGAGGCACTGAAGCTTTCTTT
CASSLGDRGRGTEAFF
>.|TRBV5-1|TRBJ2-7|.
TGCGCCAGCAGCTTTGGCAGGGGAACGTACGAGCAGTACTTC
CASSFGRGTYEQYF
>TRBD1|TRBV27|TRBJ1-4|.
TGTGCCAGCAGTTTAAACGGACAGGGGTTGGCTAATGAAAAACTGTTTTTT
CASSLNGQGLANEKLFF
>TRBD2|TRBV19|TRBJ2-1|.
TGTGCCAGTAGCAGTCTGGGGCGGGGGAGCTCCTACAATGAGCAGTTCTTC
CASSSLGRGSSYNEQFF
>TRBD1|TRBV5-8|TRBJ1-2|.
TGTGCCAGCAGCCTAGAGTGGACAGGACGTAACTATGGCTACACCTTC
CASSLEWTGRNYGYTF
>.|TRBV11-2|TRBJ1-5|.
TGTGCCAGCAGCTTAAACTTTGCAGGGGTGGGCCAGCCCCAGCATTTT
CASSLNFAGVGQPQHF
>.|TRBV20-1|TRBJ2-7|.
TGCAGTGCTAGTTTCGGCTACGAGCAGTACTTC
CSASFGYEQYF